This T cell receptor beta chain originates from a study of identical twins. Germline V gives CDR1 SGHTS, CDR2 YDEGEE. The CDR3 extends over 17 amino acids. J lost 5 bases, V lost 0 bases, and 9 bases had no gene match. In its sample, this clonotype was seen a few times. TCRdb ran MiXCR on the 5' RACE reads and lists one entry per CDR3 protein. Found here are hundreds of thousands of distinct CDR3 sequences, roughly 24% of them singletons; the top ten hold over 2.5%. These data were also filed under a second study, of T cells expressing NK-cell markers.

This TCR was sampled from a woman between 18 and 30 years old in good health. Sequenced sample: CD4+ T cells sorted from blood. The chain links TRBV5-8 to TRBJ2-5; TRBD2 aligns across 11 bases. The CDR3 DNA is TGTGCCAGCAGCTTGGGATCTACTAGCGGGAGTGTGGAGACCCAGTACTTC. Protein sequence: CASSLGSTSGSVETQYF. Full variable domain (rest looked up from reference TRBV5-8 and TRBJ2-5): EAGVTQSPTHLIKTRGQQATLRCSPISGHTSVYWYQQALGLGLQFLLWYDEGEERNRGNFPPRFSGRQFPNYSSELNVNALELEDSALYLCASSLGSTSGSVETQYFGPGTRLLVL.